The following is a T cell receptor (beta chain) sequence with its context. The germline gives CDR1 MNHEY, CDR2 SVGAGI. J gave up 4 bases and V 0 bases, and 6 bases lay outside the gene matches. CDR3 length: 16 residues. Some clones are missing from TCRdb's copy, which holds only in-frame ones; the method was immunoSEQ multiplex PCR. The repertoire holds about 100,000 clones, with about 90% as singletons. This record comes from a study of control samples from healthy donors and cancer patients. This chain connects TRBV6-5 to TRBJ1-1, with TRBD1 matching over 9 bases. The sample was blood. This clonotype was obtained from a woman aged 45 to 65 in good health. The CDR3 sequence is CASSYSGTGRITEAFF. The CDR3 DNA is TGTGCCAGCAGTTACTCGGGGACAGGGAGGATCACTGAAGCTTTCTTT.